This is a list of T cell receptor beta chains from one sample in a study of T cells in Graves' hyperthyroidism and ophthalmopathy. TCRdb analysed the multiplex PCR reads with MiXCR anew, one entry per CDR3 protein. The sample has about 690,000 distinct CDR3 sequences; approximately 15% are singletons. Sequenced input: blood. The receptors here all came from a man aged 50-60 years with Graves' hyperthyroidism. Each CDR3 is given with its conserved first and last residue. Each record gives: V gene, J gene, CDR3 protein.

V gene: TRBV5-1
J gene: TRBJ2-1
CDR3 protein: CASSLAPSDSYNEQFF

V gene: TRBV9
J gene: TRBJ1-1
CDR3 protein: CASSEPGQPVPAAFF

V gene: TRBV12-3/TRBV12-4
J gene: TRBJ1-2
CDR3 protein: CASGPDRDSLGYTF

V gene: TRBV19
J gene: TRBJ2-1
CDR3 protein: CASKSGTSGGVYNEQFF

V gene: TRBV28
J gene: TRBJ2-1
CDR3 protein: CASSSAAQISYNEQFF

V gene: TRBV28
J gene: TRBJ2-1
CDR3 protein: CASSFLLGPYNEQFF

V gene: TRBV24-1
J gene: TRBJ2-1
CDR3 protein: CATSDPPYYGNNEQFF

V gene: TRBV29-1
J gene: TRBJ1-3
CDR3 protein: CSALLASSGNTIYF

V gene: TRBV9
J gene: TRBJ1-2
CDR3 protein: CASSAPDGYTF

V gene: TRBV7-9
J gene: TRBJ2-2
CDR3 protein: CASSLGARPNTGELFF

V gene: TRBV7-9
J gene: TRBJ2-7
CDR3 protein: CASNRGGIEQYF

V gene: TRBV7-8
J gene: TRBJ2-7
CDR3 protein: CASSSATYEQYF

V gene: TRBV27
J gene: TRBJ2-5
CDR3 protein: CASTSILGGMRETQYF

V gene: TRBV7-2
J gene: TRBJ1-2
CDR3 protein: CASSFLGSDYGYTF

V gene: TRBV28
J gene: TRBJ1-1
CDR3 protein: CASSSLNTETFF

V gene: TRBV12-3/TRBV12-4
J gene: TRBJ2-1
CDR3 protein: CASSLASVYNEQFF

V gene: TRBV11-2
J gene: TRBJ2-1
CDR3 protein: CASSFETSGSWYNEQFF

V gene: TRBV24-1
J gene: TRBJ1-5
CDR3 protein: CATSDSRTGVGNQPQHF

V gene: TRBV20-1
J gene: TRBJ2-5
CDR3 protein: CSARPGPSGTQYF

V gene: TRBV15
J gene: TRBJ1-4
CDR3 protein: CATSREGGLGEKLFF

V gene: TRBV11-2
J gene: TRBJ2-3
CDR3 protein: CASSQDWAGRLDTQYF

V gene: TRBV28
J gene: TRBJ1-5
CDR3 protein: CASSLAQGFGQPQHF

V gene: TRBV20-1
J gene: TRBJ2-7
CDR3 protein: CSARDRIGPRPYEQYF

V gene: TRBV27
J gene: TRBJ1-2
CDR3 protein: CASSLVGFKDYGYTF

V gene: TRBV19
J gene: TRBJ2-1
CDR3 protein: CASSMGGLAGGFEQFF

V gene: TRBV10-3
J gene: TRBJ1-1
CDR3 protein: CAISRLNTEAFF

V gene: TRBV20-1
J gene: TRBJ1-1
CDR3 protein: CSARAMDGLTEAFF